Listed below are T cell receptor beta chains from one sample, sequenced in a study of blood T cell repertoires in COVID-19. The assay was immunoSEQ multiplex PCR, and TCRdb's table has in-frame clones only and misses some. The table records fewer than 300,000 clones, 88% of them present only once. Sequenced sample: PBMCs or T cells enriched from blood (not recorded which). Receptors originate from a woman between 35 and 50 years old with acute COVID-19. Both conserved end residues are part of each CDR3. A D gene is named only where the DNA matches it firmly. Clone sizes are given selectively: once, few, many, or a class where the clone is expanded.

v_call: TRBV6-5; clone_size: .; j_call: TRBJ1-2; cdr3_length: 16; d_call: TRBD1; cdr3_aa: CASSYFQQGYDGGYTF; cdr3_nt: TGTGCCAGCAGTTACTTTCAACAGGGGTACGACGGTGGCTACACCTTC
v_call: TRBV7-9; clone_size: .; j_call: TRBJ1-5; cdr3_length: 14; d_call: TRBD1; cdr3_aa: CASSPTGWYQPQHF; cdr3_nt: TGTGCCAGCAGCCCGACAGGGTGGTATCAGCCCCAGCATTTT
v_call: TRBV4-3; clone_size: .; j_call: TRBJ1-1; cdr3_length: 14; d_call: .; cdr3_aa: CASSQDGGNTEAFF; cdr3_nt: TGCGCCAGCAGCCAAGATGGAGGGAACACTGAAGCTTTCTTT
v_call: TRBV6-4; clone_size: once; j_call: TRBJ2-3; cdr3_length: 13; d_call: TRBD1; cdr3_aa: CATGQGSTDTQYF; cdr3_nt: TGTGCCACAGGACAGGGAAGCACAGATACGCAGTATTTT
v_call: TRBV4-1; clone_size: .; j_call: TRBJ1-2; cdr3_length: 15; d_call: .; cdr3_aa: CASSQDPGGDGGYTF; cdr3_nt: TGCGCCAGCAGCCAAGATCCAGGCGGGGATGGTGGCTACACCTTC
v_call: TRBV5-4; clone_size: .; j_call: TRBJ2-7; cdr3_length: 15; d_call: TRBD1; cdr3_aa: CASSVGQGAFYEQYF; cdr3_nt: TGTGCCAGCAGCGTAGGGCAGGGGGCTTTCTACGAGCAGTACTTC
v_call: TRBV19; clone_size: .; j_call: TRBJ1-5; cdr3_length: 12; d_call: TRBD1; cdr3_aa: CASSEGAGPQHF; cdr3_nt: TGTGCCAGTAGCGAGGGGGCAGGGCCCCAGCATTTT
v_call: TRBV6-5; clone_size: .; j_call: TRBJ2-7; cdr3_length: 15; d_call: TRBD2; cdr3_aa: CASSRDYFRDHEQYF; cdr3_nt: TGTGCCAGCAGTCGGGACTATTTCAGGGACCACGAGCAGTACTTC
v_call: TRBV10-3; clone_size: .; j_call: TRBJ1-2; cdr3_length: 14; d_call: .; cdr3_aa: CAISEAPEVNGYTF; cdr3_nt: TGTGCCATCAGTGAGGCCCCGGAGGTTAACGGCTACACCTTC
v_call: TRBV18; clone_size: .; j_call: TRBJ1-2; cdr3_length: 13; d_call: TRBD1; cdr3_aa: CASSPGQAYGYTF; cdr3_nt: TGTGCCAGCTCACCGGGACAGGCATATGGCTACACCTTC
v_call: TRBV12-5; clone_size: .; j_call: TRBJ1-5; cdr3_length: 15; d_call: TRBD1; cdr3_aa: CASGPGTGGNQPQHF; cdr3_nt: TGTGCTAGTGGTCCGGGGACAGGGGGCAATCAGCCCCAGCATTTT
v_call: TRBV18; clone_size: .; j_call: TRBJ1-5; cdr3_length: 16; d_call: .; cdr3_aa: CASSPPGLEGSQPQHF; cdr3_nt: TGTGCCAGCTCACCACCAGGTTTGGAAGGGAGTCAGCCCCAGCATTTT
v_call: TRBV5-6; clone_size: .; j_call: TRBJ1-5; cdr3_length: 14; d_call: .; cdr3_aa: CASSLGTVDQPQHF; cdr3_nt: TGTGCCAGCAGCTTGGGAACAGTCGATCAGCCCCAGCATTTT
v_call: TRBV24-1; clone_size: .; j_call: TRBJ1-6; cdr3_length: 19; d_call: TRBD1; cdr3_aa: CATRPRTGTFFSYNSPLHF; cdr3_nt: TGTGCCACCAGGCCCCGGACAGGGACCTTCTTCTCCTATAATTCACCCCTCCACTTT
v_call: TRBV12-3/TRBV12-4; clone_size: once; j_call: TRBJ2-3; cdr3_length: 12; d_call: .; cdr3_aa: CASRVQGDTQYF; cdr3_nt: TGTGCCAGCAGGGTCCAGGGAGATACGCAGTATTTT
v_call: TRBV11-3; clone_size: .; j_call: TRBJ2-7; cdr3_length: 14; d_call: TRBD1; cdr3_aa: CASSSPGTGDEQYF; cdr3_nt: TGTGCCAGCAGCTCCCCCGGGACAGGGGACGAGCAGTACTTC
v_call: TRBV4-1; clone_size: .; j_call: TRBJ1-1; cdr3_length: 14; d_call: TRBD1; cdr3_aa: CASSHLGTGRRAFF; cdr3_nt: TGCGCCAGCAGCCACTTAGGGACAGGCCGAAGAGCTTTCTTT
v_call: TRBV6-5; clone_size: .; j_call: TRBJ1-1; cdr3_length: 15; d_call: TRBD1; cdr3_aa: CASRRQGAGNTEAFF; cdr3_nt: TGTGCCAGCAGACGACAGGGGGCAGGGAACACTGAAGCTTTCTTT
v_call: TRBV19; clone_size: .; j_call: TRBJ1-5; cdr3_length: 14; d_call: .; cdr3_aa: CASSAFSLNQPQHF; cdr3_nt: TGTGCCAGTAGTGCTTTCAGTCTCAATCAGCCCCAGCATTTT
v_call: TRBV11-2; clone_size: once; j_call: TRBJ1-2; cdr3_length: 16; d_call: TRBD1; cdr3_aa: CASSSLTIGTAKGYTF; cdr3_nt: TGTGCCAGCAGCTCCCTAACCATTGGGACAGCTAAGGGCTACACCTTC
v_call: TRBV19; clone_size: .; j_call: TRBJ1-5; cdr3_length: 16; d_call: .; cdr3_aa: CASTPGGGQSNQPQHF; cdr3_nt: TGTGCCAGTACCCCGGGTGGCGGACAGAGCAATCAGCCCCAGCATTTT
v_call: TRBV10-2; clone_size: few; j_call: TRBJ1-1; cdr3_length: 12; d_call: .; cdr3_aa: CASVTQGTEAFF; cdr3_nt: TGCGCCAGCGTCACACAGGGAACTGAAGCTTTCTTT
v_call: TRBV19; clone_size: .; j_call: TRBJ2-5; cdr3_length: 14; d_call: .; cdr3_aa: CASTDRGRQETQYF; cdr3_nt: TGTGCCAGCACCGACCGAGGGAGACAAGAGACCCAGTACTTC
v_call: TRBV24-1; clone_size: few; j_call: TRBJ2-1; cdr3_length: 17; d_call: .; cdr3_aa: CATSDLLGGDSYNEQFF; cdr3_nt: TGTGCCACCAGTGATTTGTTAGGCGGTGACTCCTACAATGAGCAGTTCTTC
v_call: TRBV9; clone_size: .; j_call: TRBJ2-1; cdr3_length: 18; d_call: TRBD2; cdr3_aa: CASSVEGLAANLWNEQFF; cdr3_nt: TGTGCCAGCAGCGTAGAGGGTCTAGCGGCTAACCTCTGGAATGAGCAGTTCTTC
v_call: TRBV3-1/TRBV3-2; clone_size: few; j_call: TRBJ2-6; cdr3_length: 16; d_call: .; cdr3_aa: CASSQGRSSGANVLTF; cdr3_nt: TGTGCCAGCAGCCAAGGCCGGAGTTCTGGGGCCAACGTCCTGACTTTC